This TCR beta chain was recovered during a study of tumor-infiltrating lymphocytes in primary liver carcinoma. Study-wide results and caveats: The study found tumor-adjacent and tumor-blood pairs overlapped less than tumor region pairs.

The CDR3 contains 16 residues. V dropped 11 bases and J dropped 17 bases, with 36 bases sitting between them. Looked up from germline, CDR1 is MGHDK and CDR2 is SYGVNS. The investigators made TCR beta cDNA from around 540 ng total RNA, using a constant-region primer. Nested multiplex PCR, run for three rounds with slightly modified ARM-PCR, yielded TCR beta libraries. Forward primers for TRBV1-TRBV30 and a C-beta reverse primer served the first two PCR rounds, at about 10 cycles each. A single record per CDR3 protein comes from TCRdb applying MiXCR to the multiplex PCR reads. The data show some 20,000 distinct CDR3 sequences, with 60% to 85% seen just once and over 30% held by the top ten. Comment on this clonotype: Its target is unknown.

Unsorted bulk tissue (roughly 19-31 mg) underwent RNA and DNA co-extraction. Primary liver carcinoma, confirmed by histopathology, was surgically resected. The chain has TRBV25-1 and TRBJ2-2; maybe TRBD2 (7 bases). Sample: liver tumor tissue from sampling region 4. Subset here: tumor region T4, right-lateral pole. This clonotype was sampled from a woman in her 30s with primary liver carcinoma and hepatitis B virus infection. The CDR3 nucleotides are TGTGCCCTTCATGGCGCTTCGTTGCCTTACACCGGGGGGCTCTTTTTT. This sequence encodes CALHGASLPYTGGLFF.